Each of the 22 T cell receptor beta chains below was sequenced from the same sample in a study of graft-versus-host responses after intestinal transplantation. Some clones are missing from TCRdb's copy, which holds only in-frame ones; the method was immunoSEQ multiplex PCR. Among roughly 12,000 clones listed, roughly 84% were seen once. The specimen comprised PBMCs, sampled approximately 310 days after intestinal transplant. All receptors derive from a human patient who received an intestinal transplant, so some T cells may come from the graft donor.

The J gene is TRBJ2-7, the V gene TRBV5-8; D may be TRBD1 or TRBD2 (5 bases each). The CDR3 is 19 residues long. V was pared by 1 base and J by 0 bases, with 23 bases between. Per the germline V gene, CDR1 is SGHTS and CDR2 is YDEGEE. The CDR3 DNA follows: TGTGCCAGCAGCTTGAGGCGAGGGGAGACAAGGATTAGCTCCTACGAGCAGTACTTC. This sequence encodes CASSLRRGETRISSYEQYF.

This chain uses TRBV27 with TRBJ1-2; D gene ambiguous. CDR1 MNHEY and CDR2 SMNVEV come from the germline V gene (reference sequence). The CDR3 is 14 residues long. V was shortened by 0 bases and J by 4 bases, with 9 bases between the two germline ends. CDR3 loop: CASSLSYDRYGYTF. The CDR3 nucleotides read TGTGCCAGCAGTTTATCGTATGACCGCTATGGCTACACCTTC.

The chain is built from TRBV27 and TRBJ2-7, with 8 bases lining up with TRBD2. This CDR3 is 15 amino acids long. Germline assignment: CDR1 MNHEY and CDR2 SMNVEV (reference sequence). V lost 4 bases to trimming and J lost 3 bases; unmatched junction nucleotides: 8. The CDR3 DNA reads TGTGCCAGCAGTTCGCTAGCGGGCGACTACTACGAGCAGTACTTC. It specifies CASSSLAGDYYEQYF.

The table lists this clone with a count of one. This chain uses TRBV6-1 with TRBJ2-7; maybe TRBD1 (7 bases). This CDR3 spans 14 amino acids. CDR1 and CDR2 from the germline V gene are MNHNS and SASEGT. V was cut by 8 bases and J by 0 bases, with 14 bases left in between. Here the CDR3 reads CASGGGASSYEQYF. The CDR3 DNA reads TGTGCCAGCGGAGGGGGCGCATCCTCCTACGAGCAGTACTTC.

This sequence joins TRBV2 and TRBJ2-2, with 9 bases aligning to TRBD1. Looked up from germline, CDR1 is SNHLY and CDR2 is FYNNEI. Germline trimming cut 6 bases from V and 5 bases from J; bases unmatched to any gene: 4. The CDR3 spans 14 residues. The DNA of the CDR3 is TGTGCCAGCAGGGGACAGGGACGGACCGGGGAGCTGTTTTTT. This sequence encodes CASRGQGRTGELFF.

CDR3 nucleotide sequence: TGTGCCAGCAGCTTATCACGATACTCCGGGGAGCTGTTTTTT. As protein: CASSLSRYSGELFF. The V and J genes are TRBV11-2 and TRBJ2-2; D is undetermined. Germline V gene sequence: CDR1 SGHAT, CDR2 FQNNGV. The CDR3 length is 14 residues. Trimming cost V 2 bases and J 6 bases, with 10 bases left between them.

The gene calls are TRBV6-1 and TRBJ2-7, with D uncertain. In germline, CDR1 is MNHNS, CDR2 SASEGT. Trimming shortened V by 5 bases and J by 0 bases, and 14 bases separated the two germline ends. CDR3 length equals 15 residues. The CDR3 sequence: CASSWVARSSYEQYF. The CDR3 coding sequence is TGTGCCAGCAGTTGGGTCGCCCGAAGCTCCTACGAGCAGTACTTC.

The rearrangement joins TRBV18 to TRBJ2-2; 7 bases match TRBD1. Germline V gives CDR1 KGHSH, CDR2 LQKENI. The junction had 15 bases not matched to a gene; V was cut back by 3 bases and J by 5 bases. This CDR3 spans 18 amino acids. CDR3 bases: TGTGCCAGCTCACCCGACAGGGCTGGGGTATCCGGAACCGGGGAGCTGTTTTTT. It yields the protein CASSPDRAGVSGTGELFF.

The gene calls are TRBV28 and TRBJ2-1, with TRBD2 identical over 7 bases. The V segment lost 7 bases and the J segment 6 bases; nucleotides outside the gene matches: 15. The CDR3 sequence is 16 residues long. Germline V gene sequence: CDR1 MDHEN, CDR2 SYDVKM. CDR3 protein: CASKLSGIEGGNEQFF. The DNA of the CDR3 is TGTGCCAGCAAGTTAAGCGGGATCGAGGGAGGCAATGAGCAGTTCTTC. Looking up the rest from reference TRBV28 and TRBJ2-1 gives the full variable domain: DVKVTQSSRYLVKRTGEKVFLECVQDMDHENMFWYRQDPGLGLRLIYFSYDVKMKEKGDIPEGYSVSREKKERFSLILESASTNQTSMYLCASKLSGIEGGNEQFFGPGTRLTVL.

The chain uses TRBV6-5 and TRBJ2-7; no definite D call. Germline V gene lookup returns CDR1 MNHEY and CDR2 SVGAGI. Trimming stripped 2 bases from V and 3 bases from J, with 8 bases between. CDR3 size: 13 residues. This chain's CDR3 is CASSYRTHYEQYF. The CDR3 DNA is TGTGCCAGCAGTTACCGGACCCACTACGAGCAGTACTTC.

The chain uses TRBV28 and TRBJ1-1; D remains ambiguous. Trimming removed 6 bases from V and 4 bases from J, with 18 bases in between. This CDR3 comprises 15 residues. Per germline, CDR1 MDHEN and CDR2 SYDVKM. CDR3 loop: CASSSPVGYGTEAFF. As DNA, the CDR3 is TGTGCCAGCAGCTCGCCTGTAGGGTATGGCACTGAAGCTTTCTTT.

The chain carries TRBV28 and TRBJ2-1; 9 bases align to TRBD1. The germline CDR1 and CDR2 sequences are MDHEN and SYDVKM. The V and J ends lost 5 bases and 8 bases, in that order; junction bases with no gene match: 4. The CDR3 sequence is 13 residues long. Here the CDR3 reads CASSNRGHDEQFF. Here the CDR3 DNA reads TGTGCCAGCAGTAACAGGGGGCACGATGAGCAGTTCTTC.

Here the CDR3 reads CASSNGREREQYF. The DNA of the CDR3 is TGTGCCAGCAGCAACGGGAGAGAACGCGAGCAGTACTTC. The chain combines TRBV21-1 with TRBJ2-7; the table gives TRBD2 as D, unverified against the DNA. TRBV21-1 has pseudogene status. CDR3 length: 13 amino acids.

J is TRBJ1-2 and V is TRBV28; D perhaps matches TRBD1 (5 bases). The CDR3 is made up of 14 amino acids. Between the trimmed V and J ends, which lost 1 base and 4 bases, there was a span of 10 bases. From germline, CDR1 is MDHEN and CDR2 SYDVKM. CDR3 region: CASSLFSGSYGYTF. DNA for the CDR3: TGTGCCAGCAGTTTATTTTCAGGGTCCTATGGCTACACCTTC.

The chain uses TRBV29-1 and TRBJ1-5; D perhaps matches TRBD1 (5 bases). The V and J ends lost 6 bases and 1 base respectively, with 16 bases between them. CDR3 length: 15 residues. CDR1 and CDR2 from the germline V gene are SQVTM and ANQGSEA. The chain's CDR3 is CSVAAGGGSNQPQHF. The DNA for the CDR3 is TGCAGCGTCGCCGCTGGCGGGGGGAGCAATCAGCCCCAGCATTTT.

V usage is TRBV5-4 and J usage is TRBJ2-3; D is unclear. The CDR3 covers 15 residues. The V gene lost 0 bases and the J gene lost 0 bases, with 8 bases spanning the gap. Germline values: CDR1 SGHNT, CDR2 YYREEE (reference sequence). CDR3 in DNA: TGTGCCAGCAGCTTGGGCAGATCTAGCACAGATACGCAGTATTTT. Translation: CASSLGRSSTDTQYF. The full variable domain, its missing parts supplied by reference TRBV5-4 and TRBJ2-3, is ETGVTQSPTHLIKTRGQQVTLRCSSQSGHNTVSWYQQALGQGPQFIFQYYREEENGRGNFPPRFSGLQFPNYSSELNVNALELDDSALYLCASSLGRSSTDTQYFGPGTRLTVL.

V is TRBV19 and J is TRBJ2-7; D tentatively reads TRBD1 or TRBD2 (5 bases each). The CDR3 has 13 amino acids. Germline V gives CDR1 LNHDA, CDR2 SQIVND (reference sequence). Trimming stripped 1 base from V and 7 bases from J, with 11 bases between. The CDR3 spells CASSIGDGKEQYF. CDR3 nucleotides: TGTGCCAGTAGTATAGGGGACGGAAAAGAGCAGTACTTC. Full variable domain (outside the CDR3, taken from reference TRBV19 and TRBJ2-7): DGGITQSPKYLFRKEGQNVTLSCEQNLNHDAMYWYRQDPGQGLRLIYYSQIVNDFQKGDIAEGYSVSREKKESFPLTVTSAQKNPTAFYLCASSIGDGKEQYFGPGTRLTVT.

Only one count was recorded for this clone. The chain joins TRBV27 to TRBJ2-7; D is unresolved. V lost 2 bases to trimming and J lost 3 bases, with 8 bases between them. Per germline, CDR1 MNHEY and CDR2 SMNVEV (reference sequence). CDR3 length: 13 residues. The CDR3 region has the DNA TGTGCCAGCAGTTTAAACAACGTCTACGAGCAGTACTTC. As protein: CASSLNNVYEQYF.

The chain has TRBV10-3 and TRBJ1-1; a weak D match, TRBD1 (6 bases). V lost 7 bases and J 1 base, leaving 10 bases between the germline ends. The CDR3 consists of 13 residues. Per germline, CDR1 ENHRY and CDR2 SYGVKD. DNA of the CDR3: TGTGCCATCAAACAGGGACCGAACACTGAAGCTTTCTTT. Protein sequence: CAIKQGPNTEAFF.

This clone was observed a single time. CDR3 sequence: CASRRQKSYGYTF. CDR3 bases: TGTGCCAGCAGACGACAGAAGTCCTATGGCTACACCTTC. The chain employs TRBV6-1 and TRBJ1-2, with D possibly matching TRBD1 (5 bases). V was cut by 6 bases and J by 4 bases, with 12 bases left in between. Germline CDR1 reads MNHNS; CDR2 reads SASEGT. There are 13 residues in the CDR3.

This chain connects TRBV6-5 to TRBJ2-7, with TRBD2 matching 10 bases. V trimming: 7 bases; J trimming: 6 bases; junction bases outside the gene matches: 12. The germline gives CDR1 MNHEY, CDR2 SVGAGI. The CDR3 runs 15 residues. The CDR3 is CASKLAGVSGAEQYF. CDR3 sequence (DNA): TGTGCCAGCAAGCTAGCGGGAGTGTCGGGAGCCGAGCAGTACTTC.

The genes are TRBV28 and TRBJ1-1, with D possibly matching TRBD1 (6 bases). The CDR3 consists of 15 residues. Germline V gene data show CDR1 as MDHEN and CDR2 as SYDVKM. Trimming removed 5 bases from V and 1 base from J, with 14 bases in between. CDR3 bases: TGTGCCAGCAGTCCCCCCAGGGGCGGGAACACTGAAGCTTTCTTT. It yields the protein CASSPPRGGNTEAFF.